Each of the 13 T cell receptor beta chains below was sequenced from the same sample in a study of blood T cell repertoires in COVID-19. TCRdb's table, derived via immunoSEQ multiplex PCR, lists solely in-frame clones and lacks some. Of about 210,000 clones listed, roughly 82% are singletons. The sample taken for sequencing was peripheral blood. The origin of the receptors is a woman aged 40 to 49 with acute or convalescent COVID-19.

The V call is TRBV10-3, the J call TRBJ2-2, with 7 bases matching TRBD2. CDR1 ENHRY and CDR2 SYGVKD come from the germline V gene. The V and J ends lost 5 bases and 0 bases, in that order; junction bases with no gene match: 3. This CDR3 contains 15 residues. The CDR3 nucleotides are TGTGCCATCAGTCAAGCGGGACCGAACACCGGGGAGCTGTTTTTT. Protein sequence: CAISQAGPNTGELFF.

The chain links TRBV6-2 or TRBV6-3 to TRBJ2-1; a weak D match, TRBD1 (5 bases). This CDR3 contains 14 residues. The V and J ends lost 2 bases and 5 bases respectively, with 10 bases between them. Germline V gene sequence: CDR1 MNHEY, CDR2 SVGEGT. CDR3 nucleotides: TGTGCCAGCAGTTACACGACAGCTAACAATGAGCAGTTCTTC. It translates to CASSYTTANNEQFF.

This chain links TRBV20-1 with TRBJ2-7; D uncertain. V lost 0 bases to trimming and J lost 5 bases, with 5 bases between them. CDR3 length: 11 residues. Per germline, CDR1 DFQATT and CDR2 SNEGSKA (reference sequence). CDR3 nucleotides: TGCAGTGCTAGAGAGGCAAACGAGCAGTACTTC. Amino acid sequence: CSAREANEQYF.

The chain joins TRBV7-9 to TRBJ1-3; D is perhaps TRBD1 (6 bases). The CDR3 is made up of 14 amino acids. Germline lookup yields CDR1 SEHNR and CDR2 FQNEAQ (reference sequence). Trimming took 6 bases from V and 1 from J, leaving 10 bases between them. For the CDR3, the DNA is TGTGCCAGCAGTGAAGGGGGTTCTGGAAACACCATATATTTT. Translation gives CASSEGGSGNTIYF.

V gene TRBV2 combines with J gene TRBJ2-1; 9 bases fit TRBD2. The CDR3 consists of 16 residues. J was trimmed by 7 bases and V by 5 bases; bases with no gene match: 12. The germline V gene has CDR1 SNHLY and CDR2 FYNNEI. CDR3: CASSKEGGRALNEQFF. DNA for the CDR3: TGTGCCAGCAGTAAAGAGGGCGGGAGGGCCTTGAATGAGCAGTTCTTC. Looking up the rest from reference TRBV2 and TRBJ2-1 gives the full variable domain: EPEVTQTPSHQVTQMGQEVILRCVPISNHLYFYWYRQILGQKVEFLVSFYNNEISEKSEIFDDQFSVERPDGSNFTLKIRSTKLEDSAMYFCASSKEGGRALNEQFFGPGTRLTVL.

This chain links TRBV6-4 with TRBJ2-6, with a tentative D call TRBD2 (5 bases). V dropped 6 bases and J dropped 0 bases, with 24 bases sitting between them. CDR1 MRHNA and CDR2 SNTAGT come from the germline V gene. The CDR3 spans 20 residues. The CDR3 DNA sequence: TGTGCCAGCAGACCCCTCGGAGGAGTACAGAGCAGCTCTGGGGCCAACGTCCTGACTTTC. It is translated as CASRPLGGVQSSSGANVLTF.

The V gene is TRBV13, the J gene TRBJ2-3; no clear D. The V gene lost 5 bases and the J gene lost 6 bases, with 12 bases spanning the gap. Germline V gene data show CDR1 as PRHDT and CDR2 as FYEKMQ (reference sequence). This CDR3 region has 13 residues. The CDR3 nucleotides are TGTGCCAGCAGCCTCCGGGTCCGCGATACGCAGTATTTT. It codes for CASSLRVRDTQYF. Filled out from reference TRBV13 and TRBJ2-3, the complete variable domain reads AAGVIQSPRHLIKEKRETATLKCYPIPRHDTVYWYQQGPGQDPQFLISFYEKMQSDKGSIPDRFSAQQFSDYHSELNMSSLELGDSALYFCASSLRVRDTQYFGPGTRLTVL.

In its sample, this clone was seen a few times. The rearrangement joins TRBV4-2 to TRBJ1-2; 8 nucleotides match TRBD1. Trimming removed 4 bases from V and 4 bases from J; junction bases left unmatched: 11. Germline V lookup: CDR1 LGHNA, CDR2 YNFKEQ. CDR3 length equals 16 residues. The CDR3 DNA sequence: TGTGCCAGCAGCCGGGACATACAGGGGGATAGCTATGGCTACACCTTC. It translates to CASSRDIQGDSYGYTF.

The genes are TRBV2 and TRBJ1-5; 9 bases line up with TRBD1. J lost 4 bases, V lost 6 bases, and 7 bases had no gene match. The germline V gene encodes CDR1 SNHLY and CDR2 FYNNEI. The CDR3 totals 15 residues. The CDR3 coding sequence is TGTGCCAGCAGCGGAAGGGACAGGGAAAATCAGCCCCAGCATTTT. It yields the protein CASSGRDRENQPQHF. Based on the CDR3 plus reference TRBV2 and TRBJ1-5, the full variable domain is EPEVTQTPSHQVTQMGQEVILRCVPISNHLYFYWYRQILGQKVEFLVSFYNNEISEKSEIFDDQFSVERPDGSNFTLKIRSTKLEDSAMYFCASSGRDRENQPQHFGDGTRLSIL.

The gene calls are TRBV29-1 and TRBJ1-1; D is undetermined. V dropped 6 bases and J dropped 0 bases, with 11 bases sitting between them. This CDR3 comprises 13 residues. Germline loops: CDR1 SQVTM, CDR2 ANQGSEA. CDR3: CSVPQSMNTEAFF. CDR3 DNA sequence: TGCAGCGTACCACAGTCTATGAACACTGAAGCTTTCTTT.

The gene calls are TRBV2 and TRBJ1-2; 8 nucleotides line up with TRBD1. CDR1 SNHLY and CDR2 FYNNEI come from the germline V gene. Trimming at V came to 4 bases and at J to 4 bases, leaving 5 bases not matched to a gene. This CDR3 region has 14 residues. DNA of the CDR3: TGTGCCAGCAGTGGCAGGGGGCAGGTCTATGGCTACACCTTC. Its translation is CASSGRGQVYGYTF.

This clone occurred a few times. The chain links TRBV19 to TRBJ2-7; TRBD2 matches at 16 bases. The CDR3 is made up of 16 amino acids. Looked up from germline, CDR1 is LNHDA and CDR2 is SQIVND (reference sequence). The junction had 6 bases not matched to a gene; V was cut back by 5 bases and J by 5 bases. In nucleotides, the CDR3 is TGTGCCAGTAGTCCTACGGGACTAGCGGGGGGGAACGAGCAGTACTTC. This translates into CASSPTGLAGGNEQYF.

V gene TRBV7-6 combines with J gene TRBJ2-3; D is perhaps TRBD2 (5 bases). The CDR3 is made up of 12 amino acids. Germline lookup yields CDR1 SGHVS and CDR2 FNYEAQ. Trimming shortened V by 4 bases and J by 6 bases, and 8 bases separated the two germline ends. The CDR3 sequence is CASSSGGDTQYF. The CDR3, as DNA: TGTGCCAGCAGCTCCGGCGGGGATACGCAGTATTTT.